The T cell receptor (beta chain) under discussion was sequenced for a study of blood T cell repertoires in COVID-19 (dated by TCRdb to between 2020 and 2021). Context from the whole study: Collaborator samples came from the United States, Italy and Spain and covered acute and convalescent phases of COVID-19. The material from the prospective study consisted of cDNA or gDNA derived from T cells, B-cell-depleted T cells, or PBMCs. The dataset comprised deeply sampled blood TCRbeta repertoires from subjects exposed to, actively infected with, or recovered from COVID-19. A freely available public database, intended as a resource for researchers studying the immune response to SARS-CoV-2, is where the repertoires were released. Samples came from the ongoing ImmuneRACE study (first 160 participants) plus 1,254 subjects from 6 global collaborators. A de-identified subject ID, COVID-19 status, age in years and sex were almost always included in the sample metadata. HLA class I and class II types, where available, came from metadata supplied by the sample provider rather than from assay-based typing. The study at large found these results: The quantity of clinical and demographic metadata differed by source and by participant and was supplied without curation.

Each collaborating institution followed its own protocols to collect whole blood in K2EDTA tubes. For TCRbeta analysis, collaborators shipped samples as frozen whole blood, isolated PBMCs, or DNA extracted from either of those sample types. Worth noting for this clone: Its antigen is not yet known. No quality values exist for individual bases; no much larger clone is one base distant.

V is shortened by 6 bases, J by 8 bases, and the region joining them spans 20 bases. Taken from the germline V gene, the CDR1 and CDR2 loops are ENHRY and SYGVKD. The CDR3 runs 15 amino acids, cysteine and phenylalanine included. Only the CDR3 portion is preserved as DNA: 45 bases, with reading frame beginning at the first base. The immunoSEQ Assay, a bias-controlled multiplex PCR, was used to amplify TCRbeta CDR3 regions from genomic DNA. In the paper's pipeline: The number of nucleated cells in each sample was estimated by amplification of reference gene primers within the assay. Sequence reads were collapsed and filtered to measure the absolute abundance of every unique TCRbeta CDR3 rearrangement. For each sample, productive Simpson clonality was calculated by taking the square root of Simpson's diversity index across productive rearrangements. This is the immuneACCESS table as TCRdb keeps it, with only in-frame sequences that have V and J called. A part of the clones is gone; compared with another copy, unresolved V genes explain less than half, and the rest is unexplained. From that table come the V and J calls and clone size; the DNA was used to work out D and trimming. The sample records around 170,000 clones, approximately 74% of which are singletons. Approximately 3% of the sample goes to the ten largest clones.

Rearrangement joined TRBV10-3 to TRBJ2-1; TRBD2 might be the D gene, on 5 matching bases. Material: peripheral blood. The receptor comes from a woman older than 75 with acute or convalescent COVID-19. The CDR3 region: CAISDTGGRRDEQFF. The nucleotides are TGTGCCATCAGCGACACGGGTGGTCGGCGGGATGAGCAGTTCTTC.